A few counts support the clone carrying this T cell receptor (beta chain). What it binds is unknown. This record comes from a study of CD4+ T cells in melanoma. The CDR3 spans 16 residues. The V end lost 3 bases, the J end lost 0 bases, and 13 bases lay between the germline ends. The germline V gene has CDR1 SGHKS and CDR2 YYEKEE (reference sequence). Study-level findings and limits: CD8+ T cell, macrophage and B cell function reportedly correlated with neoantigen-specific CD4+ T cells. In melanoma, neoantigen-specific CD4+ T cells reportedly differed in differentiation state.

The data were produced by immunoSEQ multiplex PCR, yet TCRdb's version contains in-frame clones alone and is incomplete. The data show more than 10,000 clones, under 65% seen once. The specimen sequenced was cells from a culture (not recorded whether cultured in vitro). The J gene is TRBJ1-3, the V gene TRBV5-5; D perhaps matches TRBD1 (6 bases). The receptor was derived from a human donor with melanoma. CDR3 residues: CASSSYVGGSGNTIYF. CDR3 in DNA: TGTGCCAGCAGCTCTTATGTAGGGGGCTCTGGAAACACCATATATTTT.